This T cell receptor (beta chain) was obtained from a study of PD-L1 blockade in urothelial cancer. Study summary: Twenty-five out of 29 patients were men whose urothelial cancer was bladder-origin. Analysis of the blood was performed 3 weeks (second dose) and 6 weeks after treatment start.

Notes on the study in general: More expansion of tumor-associated blood clones, seen at 3 weeks, marked durable-benefit patients.

On this clone itself: Its antigen is not identified. A junction end diverges from the germline sequence, so it may reflect a read error.

Documented time point: pretreatment peripheral blood. Locally advanced or metastatic urothelial carcinoma affected the patients. The CDR3 totals 16 residues. Germline-derived CDR1 and CDR2 are MDHEN and SYDVKM. TCRdb keeps only in-frame clones here, not all; method: immunoSEQ multiplex PCR. This sample has roughly 20,000 clones, with 75% to 90% found just once. The sample consisted of PBMCs, taken around atezolizumab (anti-PD-L1) treatment. This receptor was obtained from an older man with urothelial cancer. The chain is built from TRBV28 and TRBJ2-4; D may be TRBD1 (5 bases). The CDR3 here is CASSLEQEQSKYIQYF. CDR3 DNA: TGTGCCAGCAGTTTGGAACAGGAGCAATCCAAATACATTCAGTACTTC. Based on the CDR3 plus reference TRBV28 and TRBJ2-4, the full variable domain is DVKVTQSSRYLVKRTGEKVFLECVQDMDHENMFWYRQDPGLGLRLIYFSYDVKMKEKGDIPEGYSVSREKKERFSLILESASTNQTSMYLCASSLEQEQSKYIQYFGAGTRLSVL.